The entry that follows covers one T cell receptor beta chain sequence. In the study's own analysis: From reference gene primer amplification, estimates of nucleated cell counts were derived. Measured with immunoSEQ multiplex PCR; TCRdb has only the in-frame clones, and not every one. The DNA was the basis for D and trimming; V, J and clone size are from that table. The sample shows around 270,000 clones, approximately 89% of them seen only once. V was pared by 7 bases and J by 1 base, with 13 bases between. CDR1 and CDR2 from the germline V gene are SQVTM and ANQGSEA. The CDR3 is 13 residues long. The data were taken from a study of blood T cell repertoires in COVID-19. Study-level background: T cells, B-cell-depleted T cells, or PBMCs provided the cDNA or gDNA that served as material.

J is TRBJ2-5 and V is TRBV29-1; D unresolved. The TCR sequence derives from a woman aged 45-59 years with acute or convalescent COVID-19. Sequencing was carried out using peripheral blood. The DNA for the CDR3 is TGCAGCGCTAGAGACTCGGGCCAAGAGACCCAGTACTTC. Translation: CSARDSGQETQYF.